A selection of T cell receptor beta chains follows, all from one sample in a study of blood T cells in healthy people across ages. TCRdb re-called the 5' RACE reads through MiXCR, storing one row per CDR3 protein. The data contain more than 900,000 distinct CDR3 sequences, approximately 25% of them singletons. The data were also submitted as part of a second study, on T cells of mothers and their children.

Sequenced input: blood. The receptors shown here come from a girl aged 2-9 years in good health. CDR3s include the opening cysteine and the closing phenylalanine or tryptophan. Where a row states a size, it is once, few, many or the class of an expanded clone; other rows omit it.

CDR3 protein: CASGLVHLRGPYQETQYF; J gene: TRBJ2-5; V gene: TRBV12-5; clone size: .
CDR3 protein: CASSQDIQGNIQYF; J gene: TRBJ2-4; V gene: TRBV4-1; clone size: few
CDR3 protein: CASTGLHYEQYF; J gene: TRBJ2-7; V gene: TRBV7-9; clone size: .
CDR3 protein: CASSMGVERWQETQYF; J gene: TRBJ2-5; V gene: TRBV6-1; clone size: .
CDR3 protein: CSVGTGENTIYF; J gene: TRBJ1-3; V gene: TRBV29-1; clone size: few
CDR3 protein: CASRILGETQYF; J gene: TRBJ2-5; V gene: TRBV12-3/TRBV12-4; clone size: .
CDR3 protein: CASRLTGLGETQYF; J gene: TRBJ2-5; V gene: TRBV7-9; clone size: .
CDR3 protein: CSARDRPQGALIGYTF; J gene: TRBJ1-2; V gene: TRBV20-1; clone size: .
CDR3 protein: CASSKRGVADTQYF; J gene: TRBJ2-3; V gene: TRBV27; clone size: .
CDR3 protein: CSVEVQQGNEQFF; J gene: TRBJ2-1; V gene: TRBV29-1; clone size: .
CDR3 protein: CASSEWAGAAEKLFF; J gene: TRBJ1-4; V gene: TRBV6-1; clone size: few
CDR3 protein: CAIRLAGEGTDTQYF; J gene: TRBJ2-3; V gene: TRBV10-3; clone size: .
CDR3 protein: CSVVGNRETQYF; J gene: TRBJ2-5; V gene: TRBV29-1; clone size: .
CDR3 protein: CTSSPPLGNTEAFF; J gene: TRBJ1-1; V gene: TRBV12-3/TRBV12-4; clone size: few
CDR3 protein: CATSDSGGTGKNYEQYF; J gene: TRBJ2-7; V gene: TRBV24-1; clone size: .
CDR3 protein: CASSQDLGASALEQFF; J gene: TRBJ2-1; V gene: TRBV4-2; clone size: few
CDR3 protein: CSVEGQGTSAYNEQFF; J gene: TRBJ2-1; V gene: TRBV29-1; clone size: .
CDR3 protein: CASSVIGQGYGYTF; J gene: TRBJ1-2; V gene: TRBV19; clone size: .
CDR3 protein: CASSPAGGRYTF; J gene: TRBJ1-2; V gene: TRBV12-3/TRBV12-4; clone size: .
CDR3 protein: CSAPTPGRNEQYF; J gene: TRBJ2-7; V gene: TRBV20-1; clone size: .
CDR3 protein: CAIDPGTGLRELFF; J gene: TRBJ2-2; V gene: TRBV10-3; clone size: .
CDR3 protein: CASSRGAEAFF; J gene: TRBJ1-1; V gene: TRBV12-3/TRBV12-4; clone size: many
CDR3 protein: CASSPRTFYNEQFF; J gene: .; V gene: TRBV12-3/TRBV12-4; clone size: .
CDR3 protein: CASSPRTEQYF; J gene: TRBJ2-7; V gene: TRBV28; clone size: .
CDR3 protein: CATSDHAVQETQYF; J gene: TRBJ2-5; V gene: TRBV24-1; clone size: few
CDR3 protein: CSVEEKGSFF; J gene: TRBJ2-5; V gene: TRBV29-1; clone size: few
CDR3 protein: CASSQLAGVQETQYF; J gene: TRBJ2-5; V gene: TRBV19; clone size: many
CDR3 protein: CASSGKIGTGSYEQYF; J gene: TRBJ2-7; V gene: TRBV6-1; clone size: .
CDR3 protein: CASGTPGPSATEAFF; J gene: TRBJ1-1; V gene: TRBV12-5; clone size: .
CDR3 protein: CSARGDRGFYEQYF; J gene: .; V gene: TRBV20-1; clone size: .
CDR3 protein: CASSMGLHFYEQYF; J gene: TRBJ2-7; V gene: TRBV6-6; clone size: .
CDR3 protein: CASSLTGVGEQFF; J gene: TRBJ2-1; V gene: TRBV7-9; clone size: .
CDR3 protein: CSAPRDSLGEQFF; J gene: .; V gene: TRBV20-1; clone size: few
CDR3 protein: CASSLDDADYNSPLHF; J gene: TRBJ1-6; V gene: TRBV5-1; clone size: once
CDR3 protein: CASSEWDALGEPLHF; J gene: TRBJ1-6; V gene: TRBV2; clone size: few
CDR3 protein: CASSYPTSGSAEQYF; J gene: TRBJ2-7; V gene: TRBV6-5; clone size: .
CDR3 protein: CAISEQGNYGYTF; J gene: TRBJ1-2; V gene: TRBV10-3; clone size: .
CDR3 protein: CASRDPSLFVGYTF; J gene: TRBJ1-2; V gene: TRBV27; clone size: .
CDR3 protein: CASSIEGAATDTQYF; J gene: TRBJ2-3; V gene: TRBV19; clone size: few
CDR3 protein: CASSPHEESALSF; J gene: TRBJ2-2; V gene: TRBV18; clone size: .
CDR3 protein: CAISVLAGSDTGELFF; J gene: TRBJ2-2; V gene: TRBV10-3; clone size: few
CDR3 protein: CASSTNLDIQYF; J gene: TRBJ2-4; V gene: TRBV18; clone size: .
CDR3 protein: CASSFDHRLFF; J gene: TRBJ2-2; V gene: TRBV27; clone size: few
CDR3 protein: CASVDRGQETQYF; J gene: TRBJ2-5; V gene: TRBV2; clone size: few
CDR3 protein: CASSFGGRTDIQYF; J gene: TRBJ2-4; V gene: TRBV7-2; clone size: few